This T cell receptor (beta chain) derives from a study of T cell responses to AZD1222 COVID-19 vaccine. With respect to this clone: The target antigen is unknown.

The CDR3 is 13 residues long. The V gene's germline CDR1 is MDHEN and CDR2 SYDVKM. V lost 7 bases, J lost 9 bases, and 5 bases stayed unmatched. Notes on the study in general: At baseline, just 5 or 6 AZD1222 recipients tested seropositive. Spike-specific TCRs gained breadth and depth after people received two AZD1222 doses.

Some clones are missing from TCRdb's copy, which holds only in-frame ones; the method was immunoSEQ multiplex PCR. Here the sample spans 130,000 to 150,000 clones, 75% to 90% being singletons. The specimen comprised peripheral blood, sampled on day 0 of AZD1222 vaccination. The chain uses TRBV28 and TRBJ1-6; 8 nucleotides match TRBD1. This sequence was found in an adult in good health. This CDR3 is CASTRQGPSPLHF. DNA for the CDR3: TGTGCCAGCACCCGACAGGGGCCTTCACCCCTCCACTTT.